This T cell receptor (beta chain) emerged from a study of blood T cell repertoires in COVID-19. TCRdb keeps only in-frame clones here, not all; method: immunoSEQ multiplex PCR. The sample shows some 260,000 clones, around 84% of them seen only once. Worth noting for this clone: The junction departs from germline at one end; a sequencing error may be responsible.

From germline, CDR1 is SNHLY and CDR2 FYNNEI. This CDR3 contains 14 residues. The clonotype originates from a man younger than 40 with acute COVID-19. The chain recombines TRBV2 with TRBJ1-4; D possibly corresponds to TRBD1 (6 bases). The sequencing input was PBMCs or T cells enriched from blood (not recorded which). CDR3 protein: CASSEGGGDEKLFF. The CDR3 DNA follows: TGTGCCAGCAGCGAAGGGGGAGGAGATGAAAAACTGTTTTTT.